This T cell receptor beta chain was identified during a study of cytomegalovirus exposure and HLA in healthy donors. Study results and limitations: Specific recognition of CMV antigens was confirmed in vitro for a few chains (all CMV-associated). Rare sequences made up most TCRs, while some public TCRs were found in many donors. The classifier reportedly diagnosed cytomegalovirus status with high sensitivity and specificity. It was 150 to 200 TCR beta chains that were listed as cytomegalovirus-associated.

TCRdb keeps only in-frame clones here, not all; method: immunoSEQ multiplex PCR. The sample carries approximately 270,000 clones, over 75% recorded once. Notes on this clone: Antigen unknown.

Germline assignment: CDR1 SGHTA and CDR2 FQGNSA. V lost 3 bases and J lost 2; bases outside the gene matches: 3. The CDR3 is 15 amino acids. The source is a man aged 18 to 30 in good health and CMV-seropositive. The chain combines TRBV7-2 with TRBJ2-1, with 8 bases that match TRBD2. Sequencing input: PBMCs. The CDR3 coding sequence is TGTGCCAGCAGCTTGGCGGGAGGCCCCTACAATGAGCAGTTCTTC. The encoded protein is CASSLAGGPYNEQFF.